A single sample is the source of the 8 T cell receptor beta chains below, sequenced in a study of T cells in Graves' hyperthyroidism and ophthalmopathy. It was RNA transcripts that yielded the amplified TCR beta CDR3 regions. RT-PCR in the first round (using the HTBI primer set) targeted the TCR CDR3. TCRdb recomputed calls from the multiplex PCR reads with MiXCR, one row per CDR3 protein. The table records 350,000 to 500,000 distinct CDR3 sequences, roughly an eighth of them present only once. Sequencing used blood. All receptors derive from a woman aged 18-29 years with Graves' hyperthyroidism.

The chain employs TRBV6-1 and TRBJ2-7; 7 nucleotides match TRBD1. The germline V gene has CDR1 MNHNS and CDR2 SASEGT. V lost 6 bases and J lost 2; bases outside the gene matches: 7. The CDR3 totals 14 residues. The CDR3 protein is CASRTGMGPYEQYF. The CDR3 region has the DNA TGTGCCAGCAGGACAGGGATGGGCCCCTACGAGCAGTACTTC.

This clonotype was seen repeatedly, ten times or more. The chain uses TRBV5-4 and TRBJ2-5; TRBD1 matches at 9 bases. J gave up 4 bases and V 4 bases, and 8 bases lay outside the gene matches. Germline CDR1 SGHNT, CDR2 YYREEE (reference sequence). The CDR3 spans 15 residues. The CDR3 reads CASSKTTGGGETQYF. The DNA for the CDR3 is TGTGCCAGCAGCAAGACAACAGGGGGCGGAGAGACCCAGTACTTC.

This clonotype has ten or more counts. The chain carries TRBV27 and TRBJ2-5; 8 positions agree with TRBD1. Per germline, CDR1 MNHEY and CDR2 SMNVEV (reference sequence). V gave up 2 bases and J gave up 2 bases; unmatched junction bases: 7. The CDR3 extends over 16 amino acids. The CDR3 bases are TGTGCCAGCAGTTTAGATCAGGGGGCCCCTCAAGAGACCCAGTACTTC. Translating it yields CASSLDQGAPQETQYF.

The rearrangement uses TRBV30 and TRBJ1-1, with D uncertain. CDR1 and CDR2 (germline): GTSNPN, SVGIG (reference sequence). With 0 bases removed from V and 3 bases from J, the gap between germline ends came to 17 bases. This CDR3 comprises 16 residues. CDR3 nucleotide sequence: TGTGCCTGGAGTGTAACTGGGAGTTTGAGGTACACTGAAGCTTTCTTT. Protein: CAWSVTGSLRYTEAFF. The whole variable domain, remainder taken from reference TRBV30 and TRBJ1-1, is SQTIHQWPATLVQPVGSPLSLECTVEGTSNPNLYWYRQAAGRGLQLLFYSVGIGQISSEVPQNLSASRPQDRQFILSSKKLLLSDSGFYLCAWSVTGSLRYTEAFFGQGTRLTVV.

This clonotype was observed many times. This chain uses TRBV28 with TRBJ1-2; maybe TRBD1 (6 bases). V lost 1 base and J lost 0, with 15 bases in between. The CDR3 is 17 amino acids. Looked up from germline, CDR1 is MDHEN and CDR2 is SYDVKM. The CDR3 region is CASSLSGQGKANYGYTF. The CDR3 nucleotides read TGTGCCAGCAGTTTATCTGGTCAGGGGAAAGCTAACTATGGCTACACCTTC.

Only a few counts were recorded for this clonotype. This chain joins TRBV29-1 and TRBJ1-3, with a possible D match to TRBD1 (6 bases). The germline V gene has CDR1 SQVTM and CDR2 ANQGSEA. The CDR3 covers 15 residues. Trimming shortened V by 2 bases and J by 1 base, and 12 bases separated the two germline ends. DNA for the CDR3: TGCAGCGTTGAAAGGAGGGGGGGGTCTGGAAACACCATATATTTT. This sequence encodes CSVERRGGSGNTIYF.

The gene calls are TRBV4-1 and TRBJ2-5; D ambiguous. The length of the CDR3 is 15 residues. The V and J ends lost 2 bases and 5 bases respectively, with 15 bases between them. The germline CDR1 and CDR2 sequences are MGHRA and YSYEKL. CDR3: CASSQRGRVVETQYF. CDR3 DNA: TGCGCCAGCAGCCAACGAGGAAGGGTAGTTGAGACCCAGTACTTC.

A word on this clonotype: This could be a read error, since a much larger clone is one nucleotide away. The chain has TRBV3-1 and TRBJ1-5; 7 bases match TRBD1. V lost 2 bases and J lost 9; bases outside the gene matches: 10. The CDR3 has 15 residues. Germline CDR1 is LGHDT and CDR2 is YNNKEL (reference sequence). CDR3 sequence (DNA): TGTGCCAGCAGCCAACCACGGGACAGCCCTGGGCCCCAGCATTTT. Protein product: CASSQPRDSPGPQHF.